One T cell receptor beta chain is described in this entry. The antigen remains undetermined. The sample has other DNA sequences that encode this CDR3 too. This CDR3 contains 13 residues. Germline CDR1 reads LGHNA; CDR2 reads YNFKEQ. V lost 0 bases and J lost 3, with 6 bases in between. The study reverse transcribed the entire isolated RNA, so it sequenced expressed TCRB transcripts. The protocol was immunoSEQ multiplex PCR, while the TCRdb copy is restricted to in-frame clones and leaves out a portion. The sample yields some 640,000 clones, around 15% seen once. This entry comes from a study of beta chain features in type 1 diabetes. Study-level information: All of the samples together had around 110,000,000 sorted cells examined. Study-wide results and limits: The naive, central memory and Treg TCRB repertoires showed an apparent similarity that was greater among patients than among healthy donors. Among patients with Type 1 diabetes, TCRB CDR3s were moderately but significantly shorter in every one of the four CD4+ subsets. PCR may have favored shorter templates equally in patients and controls.

The receptor was derived from a young man with type 1 diabetes. The specimen sequenced was naive CD4+ T cells from blood. The chain joins TRBV4-2 to TRBJ2-7, with D perhaps being TRBD1 or TRBD2 (5 bases each). As DNA, the CDR3 is TGTGCCAGCAGCCAAGAGAGGGGCTACGAGCAGTACTTC. Protein: CASSQERGYEQYF.